This is a list of T cell receptor beta chains from one sample in a study of cytomegalovirus exposure and HLA in healthy donors. The method was immunoSEQ multiplex PCR; TCRdb's version includes in-frame clones alone and lacks a portion of them. This sample has 150,000 to 180,000 clones, with over 65% found just once. Sequencing used PBMCs. All receptors derive from a man aged 30 to 39 in good health and CMV-seronegative. CDR3s include the opening cysteine and the closing phenylalanine or tryptophan. Fields, in order: clone size, J gene, D gene, V gene, CDR3 DNA, CDR3 protein. A D gene is named only where the DNA matches it firmly. Clone size is shown for a subset of rows, as once, few, many or a class of expanded clone.

abundance: -
j_gene: TRBJ2-7
d_gene: TRBD1
v_gene: TRBV5-1
CDR3nt: TGCGCCAGCAGCTTGGGGGTCGGACAGGTCTACGAGCAGTACTTC
CDR3aa: CASSLGVGQVYEQYF

abundance: -
j_gene: TRBJ1-5
d_gene: -
v_gene: TRBV28
CDR3nt: TGTGCCAGCACGGCGGGGGGACAGCCCCAGCATTTT
CDR3aa: CASTAGGQPQHF

abundance: once
j_gene: TRBJ2-3
d_gene: TRBD2
v_gene: TRBV5-6
CDR3nt: TGTGCCAGCAGCCTATCGACTAGCACGCAGTATTTT
CDR3aa: CASSLSTSTQYF

abundance: -
j_gene: TRBJ2-2
d_gene: TRBD1
v_gene: TRBV6-5
CDR3nt: TGTGCCAGCAGTCCCGGGACAGAGAACACCGGGGAGCTGTTTTTT
CDR3aa: CASSPGTENTGELFF

abundance: few
j_gene: TRBJ2-3
d_gene: -
v_gene: TRBV29-1
CDR3nt: TGCAGCGTTTATACGGGTACCACAGATACGCAGTATTTT
CDR3aa: CSVYTGTTDTQYF

abundance: -
j_gene: TRBJ2-7
d_gene: TRBD1
v_gene: TRBV15
CDR3nt: TGTGCCACCAGCACGGACAGGGGGCGCGTTGAAGACGAGCAGTACTTC
CDR3aa: CATSTDRGRVEDEQYF

abundance: -
j_gene: TRBJ2-3
d_gene: TRBD2
v_gene: TRBV28
CDR3nt: TGTGCCAGCAGTCCTCCGGGACTAGCGGGGCACGATACGCAGTATTTT
CDR3aa: CASSPPGLAGHDTQYF

abundance: few
j_gene: TRBJ1-4
d_gene: -
v_gene: TRBV19
CDR3nt: TGTGCCAGTAGTTCGACAGAACCAACTAATGAAAAACTGTTTTTT
CDR3aa: CASSSTEPTNEKLFF

abundance: -
j_gene: TRBJ1-1
d_gene: -
v_gene: TRBV6-5
CDR3nt: TGTGCCAGCAGTTACGTTCCGGTCGGTGAAGCTTTCTTT
CDR3aa: CASSYVPVGEAFF

abundance: once
j_gene: TRBJ1-2
d_gene: TRBD1
v_gene: TRBV6-5
CDR3nt: TGTGCCAGCAGCACCGGGACAGGGGGAGGCTACACCTTC
CDR3aa: CASSTGTGGGYTF

abundance: -
j_gene: TRBJ1-1
d_gene: TRBD1
v_gene: TRBV7-3
CDR3nt: TGTGCCAGCAGCTTCCCGGACAGGATGAACACTGAAGCTTTCTTT
CDR3aa: CASSFPDRMNTEAFF

abundance: -
j_gene: TRBJ2-3
d_gene: -
v_gene: TRBV9
CDR3nt: TGTGCCAGCAGCGTAGCACAGGGCAGCACAGATACGCAGTATTTT
CDR3aa: CASSVAQGSTDTQYF

abundance: -
j_gene: TRBJ2-3
d_gene: -
v_gene: TRBV19
CDR3nt: TGTGCCAGTAGTATGGCAGCGGCAGATACGCAGTATTTT
CDR3aa: CASSMAAADTQYF

abundance: -
j_gene: TRBJ1-1
d_gene: TRBD1
v_gene: TRBV19
CDR3nt: TGTGCCAGTAGTATCCGGGACAGGGGGCTGGACACTGAAGCTTTCTTT
CDR3aa: CASSIRDRGLDTEAFF

abundance: -
j_gene: TRBJ2-7
d_gene: -
v_gene: TRBV6-1
CDR3nt: TGTGCCAGCAGTGAATTTCTCTCCTACGAGCAGTACTTC
CDR3aa: CASSEFLSYEQYF

abundance: -
j_gene: TRBJ2-7
d_gene: TRBD1
v_gene: TRBV7-2
CDR3nt: TGTGCCAGCAGTTTCTACAGGGGTGGGAGCAGCGGCGAGCAGTACTTC
CDR3aa: CASSFYRGGSSGEQYF

abundance: few
j_gene: TRBJ2-3
d_gene: TRBD2
v_gene: TRBV15
CDR3nt: TGTGCCACCAGCAGTAGACTAGCGGGGGGCACAGATACGCAGTATTTT
CDR3aa: CATSSRLAGGTDTQYF

abundance: -
j_gene: TRBJ1-1
d_gene: -
v_gene: TRBV5-1
CDR3nt: TGCGCCAGCAGCGGGGGACTGACGAACACTGAAGCTTTCTTT
CDR3aa: CASSGGLTNTEAFF

abundance: few
j_gene: TRBJ2-7
d_gene: TRBD1
v_gene: TRBV28
CDR3nt: TGTGCCAGCAGTAAGCCGGGACAGGGGGTCGACGAGCAGTACTTC
CDR3aa: CASSKPGQGVDEQYF

abundance: -
j_gene: TRBJ2-7
d_gene: -
v_gene: TRBV7-9
CDR3nt: TGTGCCAGCAGCGCGCAAGACAGGCCCTTCTACGAGCAGTACTTC
CDR3aa: CASSAQDRPFYEQYF

abundance: -
j_gene: TRBJ2-7
d_gene: TRBD2
v_gene: TRBV4-3
CDR3nt: TGCGCCAGCAGCCAAGATGGGACTAGCGGGGGGGACGAGCAGTACTTC
CDR3aa: CASSQDGTSGGDEQYF

abundance: -
j_gene: TRBJ2-7
d_gene: TRBD1
v_gene: TRBV29-1
CDR3nt: TGCAGCGTTGGAGGGGGCAAAGGCGAGCAGTACTTC
CDR3aa: CSVGGGKGEQYF

abundance: few
j_gene: TRBJ1-2
d_gene: -
v_gene: TRBV27
CDR3nt: TGTGCCAGCAGACCCGGACAGCATGGGGGCTACACCTTC
CDR3aa: CASRPGQHGGYTF

abundance: -
j_gene: TRBJ1-5
d_gene: -
v_gene: TRBV6-5
CDR3nt: TGTGCCAGCAGTTACGTGGCAGGGGAACAGCCCCAGCATTTT
CDR3aa: CASSYVAGEQPQHF

abundance: -
j_gene: TRBJ1-1
d_gene: TRBD1
v_gene: TRBV30
CDR3nt: TGTGCCTGGAGGGATAGACAGGGATACACTGAAGCTTTCTTT
CDR3aa: CAWRDRQGYTEAFF

abundance: -
j_gene: TRBJ2-7
d_gene: -
v_gene: TRBV28
CDR3nt: TGTGCCAGCACATATGGGGGGTCCTACGAGCAGTACTTC
CDR3aa: CASTYGGSYEQYF

abundance: -
j_gene: TRBJ2-1
d_gene: TRBD1
v_gene: TRBV9
CDR3nt: TGTGCCAGCAGCGTAGAGGGGGCGCCTCACAATGAGCAGTTCTTC
CDR3aa: CASSVEGAPHNEQFF

abundance: -
j_gene: TRBJ2-7
d_gene: TRBD2
v_gene: TRBV7-2
CDR3nt: TGTGCCAGCAGCTACTCTAGCGGGGGGCAATCCTACGAGCAGTACTTC
CDR3aa: CASSYSSGGQSYEQYF

abundance: -
j_gene: TRBJ1-3
d_gene: -
v_gene: TRBV14
CDR3nt: TGTGCCAGCAGCCAAGGCACAGCCCTGTCTGGAAACACCATATATTTT
CDR3aa: CASSQGTALSGNTIYF

abundance: -
j_gene: TRBJ1-1
d_gene: -
v_gene: TRBV19
CDR3nt: TGTGCCAGTAGTATTAGGGCAGGGTCGAACACTGAAGCTTTCTTT
CDR3aa: CASSIRAGSNTEAFF

abundance: -
j_gene: TRBJ1-2
d_gene: -
v_gene: TRBV7-9
CDR3nt: TGTTCCAGCAGCTCCAATCGGTATGGCTACACCTTC
CDR3aa: CSSSSNRYGYTF

abundance: -
j_gene: TRBJ1-1
d_gene: TRBD1
v_gene: TRBV25-1
CDR3nt: TGTGCCAGCAGTGATCGGCAGGGGGCGTCGGGCACTGAAGCTTTCTTT
CDR3aa: CASSDRQGASGTEAFF

abundance: -
j_gene: TRBJ1-4
d_gene: -
v_gene: TRBV15
CDR3nt: TGTGCCACCAGCAGAGATGGGGGGGCGCGGGAAAAACTGTTTTTT
CDR3aa: CATSRDGGAREKLFF

abundance: -
j_gene: TRBJ2-3
d_gene: -
v_gene: TRBV21-1
CDR3nt: TGTGCCAGCAGCTCCTCTAGCGGGGGGGCTCCATATACGCAGTATTTT
CDR3aa: CASSSSSGGAPYTQYF

abundance: few
j_gene: TRBJ1-1
d_gene: -
v_gene: TRBV5-5
CDR3nt: TGTGCCAGCACCGCGGTAAGGGGAGGGGGCACTGAAGCTTTCTTT
CDR3aa: CASTAVRGGGTEAFF

abundance: -
j_gene: TRBJ2-3
d_gene: TRBD1
v_gene: TRBV19
CDR3nt: TGTGCCAGTAGTATAGATCGGGCAGGGGGAGTATCAAATACGCAGTATTTT
CDR3aa: CASSIDRAGGVSNTQYF

abundance: -
j_gene: TRBJ1-5
d_gene: -
v_gene: TRBV7-5
CDR3nt: TGTGCCAGAAGCTTTCAGGGAAGCGGCAATCAGCCCCAGCATTTT
CDR3aa: CARSFQGSGNQPQHF